This T cell receptor (beta chain) was captured by sequencing in a study of blood T cell repertoires in COVID-19. About the research overall: PBMCs, B-cell-depleted T cells, or T cells provided the cDNA or gDNA that made up the material.

In the study's own analysis: Reference gene primer amplification gave nucleated cell count estimates. Assay: immunoSEQ multiplex PCR; the TCRdb copy retains only in-frame clones and omits some. D and trimming were read from the DNA, whereas the V and J calls and clone size are those reported in that table. The sample shows about 55,000 clones, approximately 90% of them seen only once. Germline V gene lookup returns CDR1 ENHRY and CDR2 SYGVKD. V lost 4 bases, J lost 0 bases, and 4 bases stayed unmatched. The CDR3 loop spans 18 amino acids. V usage is TRBV10-3 and J usage is TRBJ2-6, with 12 positions matching TRBD2. This TCR was sampled from a man between 35 and 55 years old with acute or convalescent COVID-19. Sequencing was carried out using peripheral blood. CDR3 region: CAISAGLAGSSGANVLTF. The CDR3 DNA follows: TGTGCCATCAGTGCGGGACTAGCGGGTTCCTCTGGGGCCAACGTCCTGACTTTC.